The 18 T cell receptor beta chains below all came from one sample that was sequenced in a study of beta chain features in type 1 diabetes. Sequencing targeted expressed TCRB transcripts, as all isolated RNA had been reverse transcribed. Profiled with immunoSEQ multiplex PCR; TCRdb holds only in-frame clones, not every one. Of some 350,000 clones listed, around 10% were seen once; the top ten hold approximately 0.55%. Study-wide points: Type 1 diabetes patients showed a moderate but significant shortening of TCRB CDR3s in all four CD4+ subsets.

No antigen has been assigned to these receptors. The material sequenced was central memory CD4+ T cells from blood. Source of these receptors: a man aged 30 to 45 with type 1 diabetes.

The chain carries TRBV25-1 and TRBJ2-1; D perhaps matches TRBD2 (6 bases). V was clipped by 2 bases and J by 8 bases, with 22 bases between them. This CDR3 contains 17 residues. The germline gives CDR1 MGHDK, CDR2 SYGVNS. CDR3 amino acids: CASSEPKGPTGSDEQFF. For the CDR3, the DNA is TGTGCCAGCAGTGAACCCAAAGGACCGACCGGGAGTGATGAGCAGTTCTTC.

The gene calls are TRBV6-1 and TRBJ1-1; D gene ambiguous. The CDR3 contains 14 residues. The V gene's germline CDR1 is MNHNS and CDR2 SASEGT. The ends were cut back, 6 bases at V and 1 base at J, with 12 bases in the middle. The CDR3 reads CASSFSRGNTEAFF. Written as DNA, the CDR3 is TGTGCCAGCAGCTTCTCTCGGGGGAACACTGAAGCTTTCTTT.

This clone was seen more than once but under ten times. The chain carries TRBV28 and TRBJ1-4, with TRBD1 identical over 7 bases. This CDR3 contains 13 residues. The germline gives CDR1 MDHEN, CDR2 SYDVKM. The junction had 7 bases not matched to a gene; V was cut back by 3 bases and J by 12 bases. The CDR3 reads CASSLPGQGELFF. The CDR3 DNA follows: TGTGCCAGCAGTTTGCCGGGGCAGGGGGAACTGTTTTTT.

In DNA, the CDR3 is TGTGCCAGCAGCGAAAACCCAGGGTCGGGTGCTGGGGCCAACGTCCTGACTTTC. Protein sequence: CASSENPGSGAGANVLTF. The chain carries TRBV7-9 and TRBJ2-6, with D perhaps TRBD1 (5 bases). V was shortened by 5 bases and J by 2 bases, with 19 bases between the two germline ends. Germline V gene data show CDR1 as SEHNR and CDR2 as FQNEAQ (reference sequence). The CDR3 is made up of 18 amino acids.

V gene TRBV18 combines with J gene TRBJ1-1; D ambiguous. V lost 10 bases, J lost 0 bases, and 12 bases lay in between. CDR3 length equals 13 residues. CDR1 and CDR2 (germline): KGHSH, LQKENI. The CDR3 DNA sequence: TGTGCCACCCAACAGAGGTTGAACACTGAAGCTTTCTTT. It specifies CATQQRLNTEAFF. Based on the CDR3 plus reference TRBV18 and TRBJ1-1, the full variable domain is NAGVMQNPRHLVRRRGQEARLRCSPMKGHSHVYWYRQLPEEGLKFMVYLQKENIIDESGMPKERFSAEFPKEGPSILRIQQVVRGDSAAYFCATQQRLNTEAFFGQGTRLTVV.

V usage is TRBV11-2 and J usage is TRBJ2-3; no firm D call. From germline, CDR1 is SGHAT and CDR2 FQNNGV. This CDR3 has 16 residues. Trimming shortened V by 1 base and J by 0 bases, and 11 bases separated the two germline ends. The CDR3 spells CASSLGNSLSTDTQYF. DNA of the CDR3: TGTGCCAGCAGCTTAGGTAACAGCTTAAGCACAGATACGCAGTATTTT.

V usage is TRBV28 and J usage is TRBJ2-7; D might be TRBD1 (6 bases). This CDR3 comprises 13 residues. The V end was cut by 6 bases, the J end by 2 bases, with 11 bases between. Germline V lookup: CDR1 MDHEN, CDR2 SYDVKM. In DNA, the CDR3 is TGTGCCAGCAGGTCGACAGGACCCTACGAGCAGTACTTC. This encodes CASRSTGPYEQYF.

A few counts support this clone. This rearrangement joins TRBV7-6 to TRBJ2-7; D is possibly TRBD2 (5 bases). Between the trimmed V and J ends, which lost 4 bases and 2 bases, there was a span of 15 bases. Germline-derived CDR1 and CDR2 are SGHVS and FNYEAQ. The CDR3 length is 15 residues. The CDR3 DNA is TGTGCCAGCAGCTCTCAAGAGGGCCTGACCTACGAGCAGTACTTC. Its translation is CASSSQEGLTYEQYF.

V gene TRBV11-3 combines with J gene TRBJ2-2; 11 bases match TRBD2. Trimming took 1 base from V and 5 from J; bases not matched to a gene: 6. CDR1 is SGHNT and CDR2 is YENEEA in the germline V gene. The CDR3 contains 17 residues. CDR3 protein: CASSLGELAGETGELFF. CDR3 nucleotides: TGTGCCAGCAGCTTAGGGGAACTAGCGGGAGAAACCGGGGAGCTGTTTTTT.

This clone was counted between two and nine times. J is TRBJ1-1 and V is TRBV15; D call uncertain. The germline V gene has CDR1 LNHNV and CDR2 YYDKDF (reference sequence). Trimming left V 0 bases short and J 6 bases short, with 8 bases between. The CDR3 is 13 residues long. CDR3 in DNA: TGTGCCACCAGCAGAGATCAGAGGGCTGAAGCTTTCTTT. Its protein is CATSRDQRAEAFF.

This clone was seen a few times. Other DNA variants within this sample encode the same CDR3. V is TRBV5-1 and J is TRBJ2-7; 7 nucleotides match TRBD1. V gave up 4 bases and J gave up 2 bases; unmatched junction bases: 3. Looked up from germline, CDR1 is SGHRS and CDR2 is YFSETQ. The CDR3 is 13 residues long. The CDR3 region is CASSVGTAYEQYF. Here the CDR3 DNA reads TGCGCCAGCAGCGTGGGGACAGCCTACGAGCAGTACTTC.

This chain uses TRBV29-1 with TRBJ1-5, with 8 positions matching TRBD1. CDR3 length: 15 amino acids. Germline V gene data show CDR1 as SQVTM and CDR2 as ANQGSEA. The junction had 8 bases not matched to a gene; V was cut back by 5 bases and J by 2 bases. CDR3 loop: CSVTRGQGGNQPQHF. CDR3 bases: TGCAGCGTTACCCGCGGACAGGGTGGCAATCAGCCCCAGCATTTT.

The chain combines TRBV27 with TRBJ1-3; D not certain. Trimming took off 5 bases at V and 4 bases at J, with 15 bases between the two ends. The germline V gene has CDR1 MNHEY and CDR2 SMNVEV (reference sequence). CDR3 length: 15 residues. CDR3 coding DNA: TGTGCCAGCAGTCGGAACGGGCTCGGAGGAAACACCATATATTTT. Translation: CASSRNGLGGNTIYF.

As for this clone: Other DNA sequences from this sample encode an identical CDR3 as well. The chain recombines TRBV9 with TRBJ2-7, with a tentative D call TRBD2 (5 bases). The CDR3 runs 14 residues. Germline lookup yields CDR1 SGDLS and CDR2 YYNGEE. V lost 7 bases, J lost 0 bases, and 14 bases lay in between. Here the CDR3 DNA reads TGTGCCAGCTCCCCCGGACTTCTCTCCTACGAGCAGTACTTC. It translates to CASSPGLLSYEQYF.

This clone has only a few counts. J is TRBJ2-1 and V is TRBV11-2; 9 positions match TRBD2. The V and J ends lost 0 bases and 5 bases, in that order; junction bases with no gene match: 14. The CDR3 is 19 amino acids. Germline CDR1 is SGHAT and CDR2 is FQNNGV. CDR3 in amino acids: CASSLDRGAGGVGDNEQFF. The CDR3 DNA reads TGTGCCAGCAGCTTAGATCGAGGCGCGGGAGGGGTAGGGGACAATGAGCAGTTCTTC. The whole variable domain, remainder taken from reference TRBV11-2 and TRBJ2-1, is EAGVAQSPRYKIIEKRQSVAFWCNPISGHATLYWYQQILGQGPKLLIQFQNNGVVDDSQLPKDRFSAERLKGVDSTLKIQPAKLEDSAVYLCASSLDRGAGGVGDNEQFFGPGTRLTVL.

This clone has ten or more counts. V is TRBV10-3 and J is TRBJ2-7, with no clear D. CDR3 length: 13 amino acids. V dropped 8 bases and J dropped 6 bases, with 17 bases sitting between them. The germline V gene encodes CDR1 ENHRY and CDR2 SYGVKD. In DNA form, the CDR3 reads TGTGCCATCGCCTCAGGCCCCGAAGGCGAGCAGTACTTC. It is translated as CAIASGPEGEQYF.

A remark on this clone: A single base separates this from a much larger clone, so it may be a read error. CDR3 DNA sequence: TGTGCCAGCAGTCCCCCCGGGACACAGGGCTACGAGCAGTACTTC. Encoded protein: CASSPPGTQGYEQYF. The chain links TRBV28 to TRBJ2-5, with D possibly matching TRBD1 (6 bases). The J call may not be correct, given that the DNA end is closer to TRBJ2-7. This CDR3 contains 15 residues. Per the germline V gene, CDR1 is MDHEN and CDR2 is SYDVKM.

This clone was seen a handful of times. The V call is TRBV6-1, the J call TRBJ1-2; D uncertain. Germline V gene data show CDR1 as MNHNS and CDR2 as SASEGT. This CDR3 has 14 amino acids. Trimming took 0 bases from V and 5 from J, leaving 10 bases between them. The CDR3 here is CASSEASGLYGYTF. The CDR3 DNA reads as TGTGCCAGCAGTGAAGCTTCAGGTCTGTATGGCTACACCTTC.